This T cell receptor (beta chain) was retrieved from a study of blood T cell repertoires in COVID-19. For the study at large: The United States, Italy and Spain were the sources of the acute and convalescent COVID-19 samples.

Study processing details: Reference gene primer amplification gave nucleated cell count estimates. This table comes from immunoSEQ multiplex PCR, and its TCRdb copy is limited to in-frame clones, with some not included. V and J calls and clone size are those listed in that table; D and trimming were worked out from the DNA. The sample holds roughly 120,000 clones; 75% to 90% are singletons and the top ten take 18%. The CDR3 runs to 14 residues. Trimming stripped 3 bases from V and 4 bases from J, with 10 bases between. In germline, CDR1 is MDHEN, CDR2 SYDVKM. This chain links TRBV28 with TRBJ1-3; tentatively, D is TRBD1 (6 bases). The material sequenced was peripheral blood. This clonotype originated in a woman aged 60-75 years with acute or convalescent COVID-19. CDR3 coding DNA: TGTGCCAGCAGTTTTGGGGACAACGGAAACACCATATATTTT. This gives the protein CASSFGDNGNTIYF.